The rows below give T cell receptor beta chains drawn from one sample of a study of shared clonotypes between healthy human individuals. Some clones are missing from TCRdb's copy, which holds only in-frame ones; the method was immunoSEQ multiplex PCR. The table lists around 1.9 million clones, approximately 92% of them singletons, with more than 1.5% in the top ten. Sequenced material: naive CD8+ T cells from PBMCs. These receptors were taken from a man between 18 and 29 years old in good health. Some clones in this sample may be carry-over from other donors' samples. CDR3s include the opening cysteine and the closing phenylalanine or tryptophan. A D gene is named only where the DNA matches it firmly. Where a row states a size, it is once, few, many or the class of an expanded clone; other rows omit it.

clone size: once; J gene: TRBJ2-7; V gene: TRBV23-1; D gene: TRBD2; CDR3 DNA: TGCGCCAGCAGTCAATTCAGGACTAGTGAATACGAGCAGTACTTC; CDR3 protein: CASSQFRTSEYEQYF
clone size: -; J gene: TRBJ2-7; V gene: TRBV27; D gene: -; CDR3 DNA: TGTGCCAGCAGTTTAACGCGACTGGGAGCCTACGAGCAGTACTTC; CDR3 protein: CASSLTRLGAYEQYF
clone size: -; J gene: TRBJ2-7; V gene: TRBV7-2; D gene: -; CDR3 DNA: TGTGCCAGCAGCTTAGACCTCCGGACCCTGTACTTC; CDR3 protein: CASSLDLRTLYF
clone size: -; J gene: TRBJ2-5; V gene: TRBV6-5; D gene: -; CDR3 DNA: TGTGCCAGCAGTTTAGGCGGGCCCCCCGTTGAGACCCAGTACTTC; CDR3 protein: CASSLGGPPVETQYF
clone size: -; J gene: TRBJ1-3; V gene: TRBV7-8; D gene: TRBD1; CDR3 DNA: TGTGCCAGCTGGGACAGGGCCAACCTTGGAAACACCATATATTTT; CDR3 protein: CASWDRANLGNTIYF
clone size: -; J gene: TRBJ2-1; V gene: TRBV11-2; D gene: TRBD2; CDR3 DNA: TGTGCCAGCAGCTGGGAAACTAGCGGGAGTCTAGGGCAGTTCTTC; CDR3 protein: CASSWETSGSLGQFF
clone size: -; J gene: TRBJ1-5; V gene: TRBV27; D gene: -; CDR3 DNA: TGTGCCAGCAGTTCAAACAGGGATAGCAATCAGCCCCAGCATTTT; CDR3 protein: CASSSNRDSNQPQHF
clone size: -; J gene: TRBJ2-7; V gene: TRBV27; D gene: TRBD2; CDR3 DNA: TGTGCCAGCAGAGCCGGGACTAGCGGGGGGGGCCCCTACGAGCAGTACTTC; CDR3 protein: CASRAGTSGGGPYEQYF
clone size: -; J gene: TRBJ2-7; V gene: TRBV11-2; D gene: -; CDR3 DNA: TGTGCCAGCAGCTTAGATGAGACAGTTAGAGACGAGCAGTACTTC; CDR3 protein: CASSLDETVRDEQYF
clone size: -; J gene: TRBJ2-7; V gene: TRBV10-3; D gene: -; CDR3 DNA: TGTGCCATCAGTGTAAACTCCTACGAGCAGTACTTC; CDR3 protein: CAISVNSYEQYF
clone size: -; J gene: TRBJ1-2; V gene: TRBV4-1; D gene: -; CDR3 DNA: TGCGCCAGCAGCCAAGATTTGGGGGACACCCAGGGCTACACCTTC; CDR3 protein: CASSQDLGDTQGYTF
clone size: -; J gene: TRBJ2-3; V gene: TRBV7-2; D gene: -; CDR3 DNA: TGTGCCAGCAGCTCCCCCGGGCAACTGCAGTATTTT; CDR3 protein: CASSSPGQLQYF
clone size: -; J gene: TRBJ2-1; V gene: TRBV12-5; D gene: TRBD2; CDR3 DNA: TGTGCTAGTGGGCTAGCGGGGGCGAACGAGGGTGAGCAGTTCTTC; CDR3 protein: CASGLAGANEGEQFF
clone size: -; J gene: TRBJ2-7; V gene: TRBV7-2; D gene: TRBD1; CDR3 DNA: TGTGCCAGCAGCTGGACAGGTGGTGGGCACTACGAGCAGTACTTC; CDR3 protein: CASSWTGGGHYEQYF
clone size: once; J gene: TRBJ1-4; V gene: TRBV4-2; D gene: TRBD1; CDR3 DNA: TGTGCCAGCAGCCACGCCCGGGACAGTAATGAAAAACTGTTTTTT; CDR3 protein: CASSHARDSNEKLFF
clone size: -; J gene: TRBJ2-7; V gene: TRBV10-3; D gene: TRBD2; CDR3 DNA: TGTGCCATTAGTCGGGAGGGATATGCCGAGCAGTACTTC; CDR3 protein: CAISREGYAEQYF
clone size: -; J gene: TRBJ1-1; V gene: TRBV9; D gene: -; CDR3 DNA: TGTGCCAGCAGCTTAGCCGGAGGGAGGACTGAAGCTTTCTTT; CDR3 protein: CASSLAGGRTEAFF
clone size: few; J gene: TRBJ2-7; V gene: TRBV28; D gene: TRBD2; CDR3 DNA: TGTGCCATCCGAGCGGGGTCCTACGAGCAGTACTTC; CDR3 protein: CAIRAGSYEQYF
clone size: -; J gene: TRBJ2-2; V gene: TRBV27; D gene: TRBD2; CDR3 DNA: TGTGCCAGCAGTCAACTAGCGACTGGGGAGCTGTTTTTT; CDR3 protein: CASSQLATGELFF
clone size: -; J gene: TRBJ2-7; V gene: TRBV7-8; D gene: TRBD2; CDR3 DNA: TGTGCCAGCAGCTTAATGGCGGGAGGGGGGACCTACGAGCAGTACTTC; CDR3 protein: CASSLMAGGGTYEQYF
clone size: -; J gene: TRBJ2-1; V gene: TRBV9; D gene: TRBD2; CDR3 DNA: TGTGCCAGCAGCGGACGACTAGCGGAGCAGTTCTTC; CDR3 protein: CASSGRLAEQFF
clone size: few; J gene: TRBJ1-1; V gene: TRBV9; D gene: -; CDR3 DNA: TGTGCCAGCAGCGGTACCGACACTGAAGCTTTCTTT; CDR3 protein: CASSGTDTEAFF
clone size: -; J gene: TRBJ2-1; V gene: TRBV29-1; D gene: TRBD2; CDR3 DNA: TGCAGCGTTGAGGAGACTAGCGGGGGGGAGGCGTACAATGAGCAGTTCTTC; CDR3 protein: CSVEETSGGEAYNEQFF
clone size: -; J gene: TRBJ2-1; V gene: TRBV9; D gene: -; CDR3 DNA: TGTGCCAGCAGCGTGTGGGCCTACAATGAGCAGTTCTTC; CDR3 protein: CASSVWAYNEQFF
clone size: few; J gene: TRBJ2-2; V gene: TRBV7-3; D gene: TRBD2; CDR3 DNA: TGTGCCAGCAGCTCAAACCCTTTCACTAGCGGGAACACCGGGGAGCTGTTTTTT; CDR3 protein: CASSSNPFTSGNTGELFF
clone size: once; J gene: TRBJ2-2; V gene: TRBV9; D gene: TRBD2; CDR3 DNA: TGTGCCAGCAGCGTAGCTCTCGCGGGGGTGGTCTCTACGGGAGGTCGAGACGGGGAGCTGTTTTTT; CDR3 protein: CASSVALAGVVSTGGRDGELFF